The entry that follows covers one T cell receptor (beta chain) sequence. Its specificity is not known. CDR3 size: 20 residues. The V gene's germline CDR1 is ENHRY and CDR2 SYGVKD. V was clipped by 3 bases and J by 3 bases, with 26 bases between them. PCR used 60 Vbeta primers and 13 Jbeta primers. The method was immunoSEQ multiplex PCR; TCRdb's version includes in-frame clones alone and lacks a portion of them. The profile covers about 96,000 clones, with roughly 74% appearing a single time and approximately 3.2% taken by the ten largest. This sample is part of a study of cytomegalovirus exposure and HLA in healthy donors. Findings and caveats of the study: One cluster of highly shared sequence variants probably arose as a sequencing artifact. An analysis was carried out at a later point. It showed that HLA-associated TCR beta chains were more clonally expanded than equally common non-associated chains. Diagnosis of cytomegalovirus status made by the classifier reportedly showed high specificity and sensitivity.

This sequence joins TRBV10-3 and TRBJ2-2; possible D gene TRBD1, 6 bases. Sequencing was carried out using PBMCs. The clonotype originates from a female donor in good health and CMV-seropositive. CDR3 in amino acids: CAISDAKVNGQGSYTGELFF. Here the CDR3 DNA reads TGTGCCATCAGTGATGCGAAGGTGAACGGGCAGGGGAGCTACACCGGGGAGCTGTTTTTT.